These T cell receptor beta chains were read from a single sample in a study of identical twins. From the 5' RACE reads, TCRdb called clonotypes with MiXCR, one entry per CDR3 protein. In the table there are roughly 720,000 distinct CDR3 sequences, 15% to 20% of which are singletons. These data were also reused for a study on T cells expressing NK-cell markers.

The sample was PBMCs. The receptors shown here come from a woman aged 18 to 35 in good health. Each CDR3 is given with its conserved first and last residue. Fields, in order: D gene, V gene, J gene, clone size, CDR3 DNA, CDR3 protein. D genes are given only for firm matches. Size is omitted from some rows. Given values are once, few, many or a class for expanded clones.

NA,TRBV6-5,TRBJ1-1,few,TGTGCCAGCAGTTACGCCGGGGCCACGAACACTGAAGCTTTCTTT,CASSYAGATNTEAFF
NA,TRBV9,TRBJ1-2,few,TGTGCCAGCACCCGGGACGGGAATAACTATGGCTACACCTTC,CASTRDGNNYGYTF
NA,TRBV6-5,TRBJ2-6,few,TGTGCCAGCAGTTACCGAGGGGGAGCTATTAGTGTAGGGGCCAACGTCCTGACTTTC,CASSYRGGAISVGANVLTF
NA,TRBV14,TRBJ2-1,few,TGTGCCAGCAGCCAAGGAAGGGCTGGTGAGCAGTTCTTC,CASSQGRAGEQFF
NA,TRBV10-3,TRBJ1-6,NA,TGTGCCATCAGTGGCCAGAGGACGAGCCTGATGGATTCACCCCTCCACTTT,CAISGQRTSLMDSPLHF
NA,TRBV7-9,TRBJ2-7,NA,TGTGCCAGCAGCTTACACGGCACTGCCTACGAGCAGTACTTC,CASSLHGTAYEQYF
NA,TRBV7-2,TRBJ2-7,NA,TGTGCCAGCAGCTTAGAGAGGGGCAAGAGCGAGCAGTACTTC,CASSLERGKSEQYF
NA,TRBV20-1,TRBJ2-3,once,TGCAGTGCTAGCCCCAGGGGGGTAACGCAGTATTTT,CSASPRGVTQYF
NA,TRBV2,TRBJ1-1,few,TGTGCCAGCAGTGTAAGGGTTGGAGCTTTCTTT,CASSVRVGAFF
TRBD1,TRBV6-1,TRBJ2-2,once,TGTGCCAGCAGTGAATTAGACAGGGGTCGGACCGGGGAGCTGTTTTTT,CASSELDRGRTGELFF
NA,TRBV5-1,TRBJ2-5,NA,TGCGCCAGCAGTCTTGTTTTATCAGGGAGCGGGCAAGAGACCCAGTACTTC,CASSLVLSGSGQETQYF
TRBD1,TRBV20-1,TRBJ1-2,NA,TGCAGTGCTAGAGGGACAGGCGGTTCATATGGCTACACCTTC,CSARGTGGSYGYTF
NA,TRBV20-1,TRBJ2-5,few,TGCAGTGCTAATCCTTCAGGGAGAGAGACCCAGTACTTC,CSANPSGRETQYF
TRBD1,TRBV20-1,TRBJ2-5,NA,TGCAGTATGACAGGGGGCCCTCAAGAGACCCAGTACTTC,CSMTGGPQETQYF
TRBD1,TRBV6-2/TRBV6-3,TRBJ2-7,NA,TGTGCCACATACGACAGGGCCTACGAGCAGTACTTC,CATYDRAYEQYF
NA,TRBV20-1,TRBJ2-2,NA,TGCAGTGCTAGAGATTACGGCGCCGGGGAGCTGTTTTTT,CSARDYGAGELFF
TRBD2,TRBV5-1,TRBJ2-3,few,TGCGCCAGCAGCTCCAGGACTAGCTCAGATACGCAGTATTTT,CASSSRTSSDTQYF
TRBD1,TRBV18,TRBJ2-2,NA,TGTGCCAGCTCCCCCGGACAGGGAAGAATGACCGGGGAGCTGTTTTTT,CASSPGQGRMTGELFF
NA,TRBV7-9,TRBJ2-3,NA,TGTGCCAGCAGCTTCGGCGGGACGGTGGCAGATACGCAGTATTTT,CASSFGGTVADTQYF
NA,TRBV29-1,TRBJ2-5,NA,TGCAGCGTTCCGAGAGGGCAGGAACGCCAAGAGACCCAGTACTTC,CSVPRGQERQETQYF
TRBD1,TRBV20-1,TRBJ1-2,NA,TGCAGTGCAACCGGACAGGGGAGGAACTATGGCTACACCTTC,CSATGQGRNYGYTF
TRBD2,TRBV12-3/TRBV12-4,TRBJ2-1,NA,TGTGCCAGCAGTGACTGGACTAGCGGGTGGGGATTCTTC,CASSDWTSGWGFF
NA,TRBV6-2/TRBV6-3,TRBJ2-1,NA,TGTGCCAGCAGTCCACTACTTAATGAGCAGTTCTTC,CASSPLLNEQFF
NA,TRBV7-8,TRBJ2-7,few,TGTGCCAGCAGCTTACGGGATCTGAGCTCCTACGAGCAGTACTTC,CASSLRDLSSYEQYF
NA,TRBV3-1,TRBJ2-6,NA,TGTGCCAGCTGGGGAGGAAGGGGCTCTGGGGCCAACGTCCTGACTTTC,CASWGGRGSGANVLTF
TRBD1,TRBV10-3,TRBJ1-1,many,TGTGCCATCTCCGGGACAGGCCTTACTGAAGCTTTCTTT,CAISGTGLTEAFF
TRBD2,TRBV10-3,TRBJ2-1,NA,TGTGCCATCAGGGGAGGGCTCTACAATGAGCAGTCCTTC,CAIRGGLYNEQSF
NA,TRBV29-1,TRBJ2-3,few,TGCAGCGTCGGAGGGTCGTCGGGAACAGATACGCAGTATTTT,CSVGGSSGTDTQYF
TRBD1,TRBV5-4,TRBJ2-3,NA,TGTGCCAGCAGCGCGGGACAGGGGGCGACTACAGCAGATACGCAGTATTTT,CASSAGQGATTADTQYF
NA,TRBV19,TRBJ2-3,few,TGTGCCAGTAGTATAATGGGTAGCACAGATACGCAGTATTTT,CASSIMGSTDTQYF
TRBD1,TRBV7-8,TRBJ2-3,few,TGTGCCAGCAGCCGACAGGGGGCAGGAACAGATACGCAGTATTTT,CASSRQGAGTDTQYF
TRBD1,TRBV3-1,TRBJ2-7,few,TGTGCCAGCAGAGCCGGGACAGGGGCCCACGAGCAGTACTTC,CASRAGTGAHEQYF
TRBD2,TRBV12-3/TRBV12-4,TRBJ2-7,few,TGTGCCAGCAGTTTATGGGCGGGAGAGCTCTACGAGCAGTACTTC,CASSLWAGELYEQYF
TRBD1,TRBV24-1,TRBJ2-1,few,TGTGCCACCAGTGAGGGGACAGGGTTGGGGTCCTACAATGAGCAGTTCTTC,CATSEGTGLGSYNEQFF
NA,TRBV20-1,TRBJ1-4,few,TGCAGTGCTCCCAGAGGGGATCGGTGGGAAAAACTGTTTTTT,CSAPRGDRWEKLFF
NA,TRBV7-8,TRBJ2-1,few,TGTGCCAGCAGCCGGAACGCAGTCAAGAACACTCCTGAGCAGTTCTTC,CASSRNAVKNTPEQFF
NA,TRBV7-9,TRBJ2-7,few,TGTGCCAGCAGCCCCCCGAGTCAGTACGAGCAGTACTTC,CASSPPSQYEQYF
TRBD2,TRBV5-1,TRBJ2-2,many,TGCGCCAGCAGCTTGGCTAGCGGGAACACCGGGGAGCTGTTTTTT,CASSLASGNTGELFF
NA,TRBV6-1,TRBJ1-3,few,TGTGCCAGCAGTGGACTTCTCTCTGGAAACACCATATATTTT,CASSGLLSGNTIYF
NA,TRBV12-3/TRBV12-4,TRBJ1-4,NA,TGTGCCAGCAGCCCTGGACCGAGTCCCGAAAAACTGTTTTTT,CASSPGPSPEKLFF
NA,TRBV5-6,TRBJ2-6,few,TGTGCCAGCAGCTTGGACAGGGATCCTGGGGCCAACGTCCTGACTTTC,CASSLDRDPGANVLTF
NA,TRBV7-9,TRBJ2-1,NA,TGTGCCAGCAGCTTAGGAGTGACTCTAAGGGAGCAGTTCTTC,CASSLGVTLREQFF